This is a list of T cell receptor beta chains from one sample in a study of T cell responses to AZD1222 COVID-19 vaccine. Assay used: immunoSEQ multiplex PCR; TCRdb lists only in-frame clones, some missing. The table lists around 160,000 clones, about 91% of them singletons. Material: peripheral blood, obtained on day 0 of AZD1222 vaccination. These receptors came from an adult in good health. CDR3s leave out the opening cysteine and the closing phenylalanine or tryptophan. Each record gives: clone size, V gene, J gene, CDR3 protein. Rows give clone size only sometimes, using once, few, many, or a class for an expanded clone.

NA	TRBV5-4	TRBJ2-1	ASSLAGGLYNEQF
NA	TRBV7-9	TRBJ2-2	ASSPTVHGGPTGELF
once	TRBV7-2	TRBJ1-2	ASSLVQDNYGYT
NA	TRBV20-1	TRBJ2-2	SASVGVYTGELF
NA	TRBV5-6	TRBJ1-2	ASSSTGAVNYGYT
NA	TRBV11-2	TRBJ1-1	ASSLKRNTEAF
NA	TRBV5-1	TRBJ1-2	ASSLRQFSYGYT
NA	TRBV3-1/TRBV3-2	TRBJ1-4	ASAHKGQGEKLF
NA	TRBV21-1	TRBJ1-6	ASSSPTTGPNSPLH
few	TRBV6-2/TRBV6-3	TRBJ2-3	ASSHAGDSETQY
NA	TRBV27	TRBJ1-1	ASSIRQGLNTEAF